Reported below is one T cell receptor (beta chain). This CDR3 contains 15 residues. The V gene's germline CDR1 is MNHEY and CDR2 SVGAGI. Unmatched junction bases numbered 13, after V lost 6 bases and J lost 7 bases. The source of the sample is a study of blood T cells in healthy people across ages. A second roughly 6 to 11 cycle PCR used barcoded and J-beta primers. TCRdb recomputed calls from the 5' RACE reads with MiXCR, one row per CDR3 protein. The table shows approximately 350,000 distinct CDR3 sequences, with more than 45% occurring only once. The chain recombines TRBV6-5 with TRBJ2-7; 9 bases are a match to TRBD2. The source material was blood. This TCR derives from a man in his sixties in good health. CDR3 DNA: TGTGCCAGCAGCATAGCGGGAGTTAGCCCCAATGAGCAGTACTTC. Protein: CASSIAGVSPNEQYF.